The rows below give T cell receptor beta chains drawn from one sample of a study of regulatory T cells in long-lasting Graves disease. TCRdb independently ran MiXCR on the multiplex PCR reads; one entry per CDR3 protein. The top ten hold 14% of the sample, which has 240,000 or so distinct CDR3 sequences, roughly 21% seen once. Specimen: peripheral blood mononuclear cells (PBMCs), collected at new diagnosis, from a patient treated with antithyroid drugs. The source of these receptors is a female donor with Graves disease. CDR3s include the opening cysteine and the closing phenylalanine or tryptophan. Each record gives: CDR3 protein, CDR3 DNA, J gene, V gene, clone size, D gene. The D gene is left open where the match is weak. Part of the rows lack a size; the others show once, few, many or a class for expanded clones.

cdr3_aa: CSARGGRGRGGSYEQYF
cdr3_nt: TGCAGTGCTAGGGGTGGGAGGGGGCGCGGGGGGTCCTACGAGCAGTACTTC
j_call: TRBJ2-7
v_call: TRBV20-1
clone_size: -
d_call: -

cdr3_aa: CSARTPTNYGYTF
cdr3_nt: TGCAGTGCTAGGACCCCTACTAACTATGGCTACACCTTC
j_call: TRBJ1-2
v_call: TRBV20-1
clone_size: many
d_call: -

cdr3_aa: CASSLSGGAYNEQFF
cdr3_nt: TGTGCCAGCAGCTTAAGCGGGGGGGCCTACAATGAGCAGTTCTTC
j_call: TRBJ2-1
v_call: TRBV14
clone_size: many
d_call: TRBD2

cdr3_aa: CASSLDRERPQHF
cdr3_nt: TGTGCCAGCAGCTTGGACAGGGAAAGACCCCAGCATTTT
j_call: TRBJ1-5
v_call: TRBV5-8
clone_size: many
d_call: -

cdr3_aa: CASTPGQARGLAFF
cdr3_nt: TGTGCCAGCACCCCGGGACAGGCGCGGGGGTTGGCTTTCTTT
j_call: TRBJ1-1
v_call: TRBV6-1
clone_size: -
d_call: TRBD1

cdr3_aa: CASSSRTSGTQETQYF
cdr3_nt: TGTGCCAGCAGCTCCCGGACTAGCGGGACCCAAGAGACCCAGTACTTC
j_call: TRBJ2-5
v_call: TRBV7-2
clone_size: many
d_call: TRBD2

cdr3_aa: CASSSSIDGLAGVNEQFF
cdr3_nt: TGTGCCAGCAGCTCCTCCATCGACGGACTAGCGGGAGTGAATGAGCAGTTCTTC
j_call: TRBJ2-1
v_call: TRBV7-9
clone_size: many
d_call: TRBD2

cdr3_aa: CASSQPPSVAGATDTQYF
cdr3_nt: TGTGCCAGCAGCCAGCCCCCTAGTGTAGCGGGCGCAACAGATACGCAGTATTTT
j_call: TRBJ2-3
v_call: TRBV11-2
clone_size: -
d_call: TRBD2

cdr3_aa: CSARGRDLGLYEQYF
cdr3_nt: TGCAGTGCTAGGGGTAGGGACTTGGGGCTCTACGAGCAGTACTTC
j_call: TRBJ2-7
v_call: TRBV20-1
clone_size: many
d_call: -

cdr3_aa: CASSTGTSGGPNEQFF
cdr3_nt: TGTGCCAGCAGTACCGGGACTAGCGGGGGACCGAATGAGCAGTTCTTC
j_call: TRBJ2-1
v_call: TRBV6-1
clone_size: -
d_call: TRBD2

cdr3_aa: CSASPTSNSPLHF
cdr3_nt: TGCAGTGCTAGTCCCACGTCTAATTCACCCCTCCACTTT
j_call: TRBJ1-6
v_call: TRBV20-1
clone_size: many
d_call: -

cdr3_aa: CSAIVKGKNTEAFF
cdr3_nt: TGCAGTGCTATAGTAAAAGGGAAAAACACTGAAGCTTTCTTT
j_call: TRBJ1-1
v_call: TRBV20-1
clone_size: few
d_call: -

cdr3_aa: CASSPGGANSNQPQHF
cdr3_nt: TGTGCCAGCAGTCCCGGCGGGGCTAATAGCAATCAGCCCCAGCATTTT
j_call: TRBJ1-5
v_call: TRBV28
clone_size: many
d_call: -

cdr3_aa: CASSLPTGGRTGELFF
cdr3_nt: TGTGCCAGCAGCTTACCGACAGGGGGCCGCACCGGGGAGCTGTTTTTT
j_call: TRBJ2-2
v_call: TRBV11-2
clone_size: -
d_call: TRBD1

cdr3_aa: CASSLWSGDEQFF
cdr3_nt: TGTGCCAGCAGCTTATGGTCAGGGGATGAGCAGTTCTTC
j_call: TRBJ2-1
v_call: TRBV11-2
clone_size: many
d_call: -

cdr3_aa: CATKGTSGPRDTQYF
cdr3_nt: TGTGCCACCAAAGGGACTAGCGGGCCGCGGGATACGCAGTATTTT
j_call: TRBJ2-3
v_call: TRBV10-3
clone_size: few
d_call: TRBD2

cdr3_aa: CASQLAGGYEQYF
cdr3_nt: TGTGCCAGCCAGCTAGCGGGAGGTTACGAGCAGTACTTC
j_call: TRBJ2-7
v_call: TRBV25-1
clone_size: -
d_call: TRBD2

cdr3_aa: CSAPRLAGHEQFF
cdr3_nt: TGCAGTGCTCCCCGACTAGCTGGCCATGAGCAGTTCTTC
j_call: TRBJ2-1
v_call: TRBV20-1
clone_size: many
d_call: TRBD2

cdr3_aa: CASSSSTGSAYSIGAFF
cdr3_nt: TGTGCCAGCAGCTCCTCGACAGGGTCGGCTTATTCCATAGGAGCTTTCTTT
j_call: TRBJ1-1
v_call: TRBV7-9
clone_size: -
d_call: TRBD1

cdr3_aa: CASNPGGRETQYF
cdr3_nt: TGTGCCAGCAACCCAGGGGGGAGAGAGACCCAGTACTTC
j_call: TRBJ2-5
v_call: TRBV12-3/TRBV12-4
clone_size: many
d_call: -

cdr3_aa: CASSQGLAGGPPYEQYF
cdr3_nt: TGCGCCAGCAGCCAAGGACTAGCGGGAGGGCCGCCCTACGAGCAGTACTTC
j_call: TRBJ2-7
v_call: TRBV4-1
clone_size: many
d_call: TRBD2

cdr3_aa: CASSVEPPLGGQTYEQYF
cdr3_nt: TGTGCCAGCAGCGTAGAACCCCCCCTCGGCGGACAAACTTACGAGCAGTACTTC
j_call: TRBJ2-7
v_call: TRBV7-2
clone_size: -
d_call: -

cdr3_aa: CATSDSSYEQHF
cdr3_nt: TGTGCCACCAGTGACTCCTCCTACGAGCAGCACTTC
j_call: TRBJ2-7
v_call: TRBV24-1
clone_size: -
d_call: -

cdr3_aa: CASRQQRGENYEQYF
cdr3_nt: TGTGCCAGCAGACAACAGCGGGGGGAGAACTACGAGCAGTACTTC
j_call: TRBJ2-7
v_call: TRBV7-2
clone_size: once
d_call: TRBD2

cdr3_aa: CASRVAGTSGGSTQYF
cdr3_nt: TGCGCCAGCAGGGTAGCCGGGACTAGCGGGGGGTCTACGCAGTATTTT
j_call: TRBJ2-3
v_call: TRBV5-1
clone_size: many
d_call: TRBD2

cdr3_aa: CASSPSGTTGNTIYF
cdr3_nt: TGTGCCAGCTCACCGAGCGGGACAACTGGAAACACCATATATTTT
j_call: TRBJ1-3
v_call: TRBV18
clone_size: many
d_call: -

cdr3_aa: CASSVVPGSNEKLFF
cdr3_nt: TGTGCCAGCAGCGTAGTACCCGGCTCCAATGAAAAACTGTTTTTT
j_call: TRBJ1-4
v_call: TRBV9
clone_size: many
d_call: -

cdr3_aa: CASSPSGALGNTIYF
cdr3_nt: TGTGCCAGCAGCCCTTCAGGGGCGCTTGGAAACACCATATATTTT
j_call: TRBJ1-3
v_call: TRBV9
clone_size: -
d_call: -

cdr3_aa: CASSWVGGSNQPQHF
cdr3_nt: TGTGCCAGCAGTTGGGTTGGTGGGAGCAATCAGCCCCAGCATTTT
j_call: TRBJ1-5
v_call: TRBV6-2/TRBV6-3
clone_size: few
d_call: -

cdr3_aa: CASTDEGNSPLHF
cdr3_nt: TGTGCCTCTACCGACGAGGGTAATTCACCCCTCCACTTT
j_call: TRBJ1-6
v_call: TRBV19
clone_size: -
d_call: -

cdr3_aa: CASSVVADTQYF
cdr3_nt: TGTGCCAGCAGCGTAGTGGCCGATACGCAGTATTTT
j_call: TRBJ2-3
v_call: TRBV9
clone_size: few
d_call: -

cdr3_aa: CSARHGNTQYF
cdr3_nt: TGCAGTGCAAGACACGGTAATACGCAGTATTTT
j_call: TRBJ2-3
v_call: TRBV20-1
clone_size: -
d_call: -

cdr3_aa: CASSLSPSTDTQYF
cdr3_nt: TGTGCCAGCTCACTCAGTCCTAGCACAGATACGCAGTATTTT
j_call: TRBJ2-3
v_call: TRBV18
clone_size: many
d_call: -

cdr3_aa: CASSPSRIGYTF
cdr3_nt: TGTGCCAGCAGCCCCTCGAGGATCGGCTACACCTTC
j_call: TRBJ1-2
v_call: TRBV7-2
clone_size: many
d_call: -

cdr3_aa: CASSGKETQYF
cdr3_nt: TGTGCCTCATCGGGGAAAGAGACCCAGTACTTC
j_call: TRBJ2-5
v_call: TRBV11-2
clone_size: -
d_call: -

cdr3_aa: CASRPGLGDSPLHF
cdr3_nt: TGTGCCAGCAGGCCGGGACTGGGGGATTCACCCCTCCACTTT
j_call: TRBJ1-6
v_call: TRBV12-3/TRBV12-4
clone_size: many
d_call: -

cdr3_aa: CATSPASGLSYNGQFF
cdr3_nt: TGTGCCACCAGTCCTGCTAGCGGGTTAAGCTACAATGGGCAGTTCTTC
j_call: TRBJ2-1
v_call: TRBV24-1
clone_size: -
d_call: TRBD2

cdr3_aa: CSAMGTSERAGDEQFF
cdr3_nt: TGCAGCGCTATGGGGACTAGCGAGAGGGCCGGCGATGAGCAGTTCTTC
j_call: TRBJ2-1
v_call: TRBV29-1
clone_size: few
d_call: TRBD2

cdr3_aa: CASSHTPSYGYTF
cdr3_nt: TGTGCCAGCAGCCACACACCTTCTTATGGCTACACCTTC
j_call: TRBJ1-2
v_call: TRBV12-3/TRBV12-4
clone_size: many
d_call: -

cdr3_aa: CASSTTRPDTQYF
cdr3_nt: TGTGCCAGTAGTACGACTAGGCCAGATACGCAGTATTTT
j_call: TRBJ2-3
v_call: TRBV19
clone_size: -
d_call: -

cdr3_aa: CSASPGGYGYTF
cdr3_nt: TGCAGTGCTAGCCCCGGGGGGTATGGCTACACCTTC
j_call: TRBJ1-2
v_call: TRBV20-1
clone_size: many
d_call: -

cdr3_aa: CASSSQRGYYEQYF
cdr3_nt: TGTGCCAGCAGTTCCCAGCGGGGTTACTACGAGCAGTACTTC
j_call: TRBJ2-7
v_call: TRBV6-5
clone_size: -
d_call: TRBD2

cdr3_aa: CSTRRFRGVPGNQPQHF
cdr3_nt: TGCAGTACCCGGCGTTTTAGGGGGGTACCGGGCAATCAGCCCCAGCATTTT
j_call: TRBJ1-5
v_call: TRBV20-1
clone_size: few
d_call: -

cdr3_aa: CASALDGAYEQYF
cdr3_nt: TGTGCCAGCGCCCTGGACGGAGCCTACGAGCAGTACTTC
j_call: TRBJ2-7
v_call: TRBV6-1
clone_size: many
d_call: -

cdr3_aa: CASRPSNSNSGNTIYF
cdr3_nt: TGTGCCAGCAGACCATCAAATTCGAACTCTGGAAACACCATATATTTT
j_call: TRBJ1-3
v_call: TRBV12-3/TRBV12-4
clone_size: many
d_call: -

cdr3_aa: CSARIADIQYF
cdr3_nt: TGCAGTGCTAGAATTGCGGACATTCAGTACTTC
j_call: TRBJ2-4
v_call: TRBV20-1
clone_size: many
d_call: -

cdr3_aa: CASSRLAGTLYEQYF
cdr3_nt: TGTGCCAGCTCACGTCTAGCGGGGACCCTCTACGAGCAGTACTTC
j_call: TRBJ2-7
v_call: TRBV18
clone_size: many
d_call: TRBD2

cdr3_aa: CASSKTHVSYEQYF
cdr3_nt: TGTGCCAGCAGCAAGACCCACGTCTCCTACGAGCAGTACTTC
j_call: TRBJ2-7
v_call: TRBV7-2
clone_size: -
d_call: -

cdr3_aa: CSARFGSPNTEAFF
cdr3_nt: TGCAGTGCTAGATTCGGCAGCCCAAACACTGAAGCTTTCTTT
j_call: TRBJ1-1
v_call: TRBV20-1
clone_size: many
d_call: -

cdr3_aa: CASSPWKKGADTQYF
cdr3_nt: TGTGCCAGCTCACCATGGAAAAAGGGAGCAGATACGCAGTATTTT
j_call: TRBJ2-3
v_call: TRBV18
clone_size: many
d_call: -

cdr3_aa: CSASSAGDSNQPQHF
cdr3_nt: TGCAGTGCTAGCTCGGCTGGGGATAGCAATCAGCCCCAGCATTTT
j_call: TRBJ1-5
v_call: TRBV20-1
clone_size: many
d_call: -

cdr3_aa: CASSRGRQNTEAFF
cdr3_nt: TGTGCCAGCAGCAGGGGACGGCAGAACACTGAAGCTTTCTTT
j_call: TRBJ1-1
v_call: TRBV5-6
clone_size: many
d_call: -

cdr3_aa: CASSWGLAGGDGTDTQYF
cdr3_nt: TGTGCCAGCAGCTGGGGACTAGCGGGAGGGGATGGCACAGATACGCAGTATTTT
j_call: TRBJ2-3
v_call: TRBV5-1
clone_size: many
d_call: TRBD2

cdr3_aa: CATSDPLGGVKETQYF
cdr3_nt: TGTGCCACCAGTGATCCACTGGGGGGGGTGAAAGAGACCCAGTACTTC
j_call: TRBJ2-5
v_call: TRBV24-1
clone_size: -
d_call: TRBD2

cdr3_aa: CASSAVVSYNEQFF
cdr3_nt: TGTGCCAGCAGCGCCGTGGTGTCCTACAATGAGCAGTTCTTC
j_call: TRBJ2-1
v_call: TRBV6-1
clone_size: many
d_call: -

cdr3_aa: CASTLRRGPNEKLFF
cdr3_nt: TGTGCCAGCACTCTCAGGCGGGGGCCTAATGAAAAACTGTTTTTT
j_call: TRBJ1-4
v_call: TRBV12-3/TRBV12-4
clone_size: -
d_call: -

cdr3_aa: CASSLALRRPEAFF
cdr3_nt: TGTGCCAGCAGCTTAGCGCTAAGGCGGCCTGAAGCTTTCTTT
j_call: TRBJ1-1
v_call: TRBV7-9
clone_size: many
d_call: -

cdr3_aa: CAGSGGPRDTQYF
cdr3_nt: TGTGCCGGTAGCGGGGGTCCTAGAGATACGCAGTATTTT
j_call: TRBJ2-3
v_call: TRBV7-2
clone_size: many
d_call: TRBD2

cdr3_aa: CASSRDRGLNTEAFF
cdr3_nt: TGTGCCAGCAGTCGGGACAGGGGGCTCAACACTGAAGCTTTCTTT
j_call: TRBJ1-1
v_call: TRBV12-3/TRBV12-4
clone_size: few
d_call: TRBD1